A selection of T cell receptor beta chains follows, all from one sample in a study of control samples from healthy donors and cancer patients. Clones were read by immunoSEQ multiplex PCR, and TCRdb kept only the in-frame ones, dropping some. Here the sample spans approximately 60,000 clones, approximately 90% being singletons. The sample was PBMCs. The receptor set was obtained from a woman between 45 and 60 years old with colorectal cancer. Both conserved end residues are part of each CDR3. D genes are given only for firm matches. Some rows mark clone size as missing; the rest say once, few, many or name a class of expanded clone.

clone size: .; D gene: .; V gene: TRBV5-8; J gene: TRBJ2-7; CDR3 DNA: TGTGCCAGCAGCCCACCTTTCTTAGGGGCCGGGGCCTACGAGCAGTACTTC; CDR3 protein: CASSPPFLGAGAYEQYF
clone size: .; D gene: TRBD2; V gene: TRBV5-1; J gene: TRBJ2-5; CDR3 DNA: TGCGCCAGCAGCTCTCCCCGGGGGGGCCGACAAGAGACCCAGTACTTC; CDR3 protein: CASSSPRGGRQETQYF
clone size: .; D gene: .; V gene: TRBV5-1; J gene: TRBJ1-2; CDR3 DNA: TGCGCCAGCAGCTTGGCCCAGCCGGAGCTTAGTTACTATGGCTACACCTTC; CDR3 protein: CASSLAQPELSYYGYTF
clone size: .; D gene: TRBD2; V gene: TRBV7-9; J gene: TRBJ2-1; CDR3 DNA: TGTGCCAGCAGCTCGTTAGCGGGGGGGCCTTACAATGAGCAGTTCTTC; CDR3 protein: CASSSLAGGPYNEQFF
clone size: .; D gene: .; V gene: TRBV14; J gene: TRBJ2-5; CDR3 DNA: TGTGCCAGCAGCCAGGGGCCCAAACTAGCATCACAGGAGACCCAGTACTTC; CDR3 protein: CASSQGPKLASQETQYF
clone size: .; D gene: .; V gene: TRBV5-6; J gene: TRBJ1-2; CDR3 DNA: TGTGCCAGCAGCTTGCGGGGTGACTATGGCTACACCTTC; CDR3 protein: CASSLRGDYGYTF
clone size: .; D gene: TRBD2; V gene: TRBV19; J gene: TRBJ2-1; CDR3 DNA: TGTGCCAGTAGTATAGGATGGGGTAGCGGGAGAGGGGGTGAGCAGTTCTTC; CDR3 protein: CASSIGWGSGRGGEQFF
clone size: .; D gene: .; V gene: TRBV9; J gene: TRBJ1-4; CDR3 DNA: TGTGCCAGCAGCGAGGAGGGGGAAAGTGAAAAACTGTTTTTT; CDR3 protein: CASSEEGESEKLFF
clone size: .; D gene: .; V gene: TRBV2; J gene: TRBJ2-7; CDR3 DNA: TGTGCCAGCAACGAACGCACCTGGTACGAGCAGTACTTC; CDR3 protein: CASNERTWYEQYF
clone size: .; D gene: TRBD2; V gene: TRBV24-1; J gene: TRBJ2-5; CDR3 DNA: TGTGCCACGGGGGGGGAGACCCAGTACTTC; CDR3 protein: CATGGETQYF
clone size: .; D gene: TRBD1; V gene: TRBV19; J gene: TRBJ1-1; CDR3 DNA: TGTGCCAGTAGTATGCGACCCAGGGGGTCCGTGACTGAAGCTTTCTTT; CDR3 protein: CASSMRPRGSVTEAFF
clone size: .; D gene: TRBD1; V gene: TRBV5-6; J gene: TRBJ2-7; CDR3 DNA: TGTGCCAGCAGCTTAGGACCCCCGGGACAGGGATTTACCTACGAGCAGTACTTC; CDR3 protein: CASSLGPPGQGFTYEQYF
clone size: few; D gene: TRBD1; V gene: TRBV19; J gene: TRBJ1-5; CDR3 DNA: TGTGCCAGTAGGGGATCACAGGGGGCCTTTAGCAATCAGCCCCAGCATTTT; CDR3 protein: CASRGSQGAFSNQPQHF
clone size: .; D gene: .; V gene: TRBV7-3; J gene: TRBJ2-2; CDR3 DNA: TGTGCCAGCAGCTTATTTTCGGGCGGGGGCGGCACCGGGGAGCTGTTTTTT; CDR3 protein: CASSLFSGGGGTGELFF
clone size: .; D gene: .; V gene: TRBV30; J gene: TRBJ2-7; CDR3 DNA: TGTGCCTGGAGTGTATTGTGGGACGAGCAGTACTTC; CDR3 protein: CAWSVLWDEQYF
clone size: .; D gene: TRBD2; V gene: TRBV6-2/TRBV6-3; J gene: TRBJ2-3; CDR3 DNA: TGTGCCAGCAGTTCTAGACTAGCGGGGTTTACTAGCACAGATACGCAGTATTTT; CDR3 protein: CASSSRLAGFTSTDTQYF
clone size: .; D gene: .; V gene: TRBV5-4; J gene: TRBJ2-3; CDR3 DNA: TGTGCCAGCAGCCCCGCTCGACAGGGAGGTGAAGATACGCAGTATTTT; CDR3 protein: CASSPARQGGEDTQYF
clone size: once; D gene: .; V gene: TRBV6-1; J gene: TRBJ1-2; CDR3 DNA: TGTGCCAGCAGTGAAGCGCATCAGGGGCTCCGGTATGGCTACACCTTC; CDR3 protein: CASSEAHQGLRYGYTF
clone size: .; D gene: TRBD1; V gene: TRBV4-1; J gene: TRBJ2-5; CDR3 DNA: TGCGCCAGCAGCCTCTGGACAGGGGGGGAGACCCAGTACTTC; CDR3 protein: CASSLWTGGETQYF
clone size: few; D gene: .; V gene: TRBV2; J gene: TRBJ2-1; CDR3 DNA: TGTGCCAGCTGCCCCGGGACTCCTAATGAGCAGTTCTTC; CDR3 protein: CASCPGTPNEQFF
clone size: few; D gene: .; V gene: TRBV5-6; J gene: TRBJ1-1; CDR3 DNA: TGTGCCAGCAGCTTGTATTCCGCGGGGGTAGAAGCTTTCTTT; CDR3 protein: CASSLYSAGVEAFF
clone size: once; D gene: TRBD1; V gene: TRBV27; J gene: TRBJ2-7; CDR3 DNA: TGTGCCAGCATGGGACAGAGCTACGAGCAGTACTTC; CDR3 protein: CASMGQSYEQYF
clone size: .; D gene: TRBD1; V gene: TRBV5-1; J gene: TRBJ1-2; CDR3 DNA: TGCGCCAGCAGCTTGCGACAGGGCGTTGGGGATGGCTACACCTTC; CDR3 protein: CASSLRQGVGDGYTF
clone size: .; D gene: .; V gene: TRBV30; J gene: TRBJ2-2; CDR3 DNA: TGTGCCTGGAGTGTAGGACGGTGGACCGGGGAGCTGTTTTTT; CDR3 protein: CAWSVGRWTGELFF
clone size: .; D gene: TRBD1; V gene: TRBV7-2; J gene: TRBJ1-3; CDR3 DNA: TGTGCCAGCAGCTCAGACGGACAGGAGAACACCATATATTTT; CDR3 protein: CASSSDGQENTIYF
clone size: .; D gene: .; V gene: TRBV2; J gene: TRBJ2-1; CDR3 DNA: TGTGCCAGCAGTGAAGCGGGCCCACCAGTAGGGTTCTTC; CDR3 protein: CASSEAGPPVGFF
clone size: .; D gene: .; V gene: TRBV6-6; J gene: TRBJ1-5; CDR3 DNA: TGTGCCAGCAGTTTTGACAAAGATCAGCCCCAGCATTTT; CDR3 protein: CASSFDKDQPQHF
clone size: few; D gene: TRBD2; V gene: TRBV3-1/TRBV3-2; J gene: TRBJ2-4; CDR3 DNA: TGTGCCAGCAGCCAAGTCGGGGGGGGAAAAATTCAGTACTTC; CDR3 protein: CASSQVGGGKIQYF
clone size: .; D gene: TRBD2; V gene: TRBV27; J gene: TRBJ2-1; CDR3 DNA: TGTGCCAGCAGTCCCAGACTAGCGGGTATATACAATGAGCAGTTCTTC; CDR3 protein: CASSPRLAGIYNEQFF
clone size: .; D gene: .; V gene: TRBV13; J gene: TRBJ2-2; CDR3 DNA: TGTGCCAGCAGCCCAGACGTCGAGCTGAACACCGGGGAGCTGTTTTTT; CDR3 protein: CASSPDVELNTGELFF
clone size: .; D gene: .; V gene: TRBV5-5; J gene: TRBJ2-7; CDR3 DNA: TGTGCCAGCAGCTTGGCCACAGACAACTACGAGCAGTACTTC; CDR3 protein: CASSLATDNYEQYF
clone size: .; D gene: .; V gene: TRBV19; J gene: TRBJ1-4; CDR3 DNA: TGTGCCAGTAGCAGACAGTCAACTAATGAAAAACTGTTTTTT; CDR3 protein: CASSRQSTNEKLFF
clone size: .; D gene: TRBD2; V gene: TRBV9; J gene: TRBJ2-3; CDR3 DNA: TGTGCCAGCAGCCCCCCAGGGCTAGCGGGACAAGATACGCAGTATTTT; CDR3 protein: CASSPPGLAGQDTQYF
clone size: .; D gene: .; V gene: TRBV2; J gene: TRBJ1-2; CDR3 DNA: TGTGCCAGCAAAATAAGGGGCTATGGCTACACCTTC; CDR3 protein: CASKIRGYGYTF
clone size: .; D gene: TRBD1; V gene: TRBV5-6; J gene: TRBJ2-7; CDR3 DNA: TGTGCCAGCAGCGATTGGACAGGGGGCGACGAGCAGTACTTC; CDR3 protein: CASSDWTGGDEQYF
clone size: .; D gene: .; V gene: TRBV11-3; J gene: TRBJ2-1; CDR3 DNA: TGTGCCAGCAGCTTAGGGCCCTGGTCCGGTGAGCAGTTCTTC; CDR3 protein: CASSLGPWSGEQFF
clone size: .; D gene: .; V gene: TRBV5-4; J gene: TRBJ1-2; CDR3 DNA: TGTGCCAGCAGCGCCGGGGGGGGCTATGGCTACACCTTC; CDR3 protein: CASSAGGGYGYTF
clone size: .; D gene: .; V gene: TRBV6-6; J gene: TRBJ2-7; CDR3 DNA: TGTGCCAGCAGTTACAGGGTTGGTGGCGATGGCGAGCAGTACTTC; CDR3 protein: CASSYRVGGDGEQYF
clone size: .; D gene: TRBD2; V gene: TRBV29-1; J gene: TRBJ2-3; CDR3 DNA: TGCAGCGTTGCCAGCGGGGTCACAGATACGCAGTATTTT; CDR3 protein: CSVASGVTDTQYF
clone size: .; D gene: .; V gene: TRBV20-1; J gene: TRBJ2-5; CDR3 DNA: TGCAGTGCTAAGCGGCAAGAGACCCAGTACTTC; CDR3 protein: CSAKRQETQYF
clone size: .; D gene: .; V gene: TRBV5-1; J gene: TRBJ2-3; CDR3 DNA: TGCGCCAGCAGCCCAAGAGCGGTTGACACAGATACGCAGTATTTT; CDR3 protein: CASSPRAVDTDTQYF
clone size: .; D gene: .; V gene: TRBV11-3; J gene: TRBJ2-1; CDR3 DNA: TGTGCCAGCAGCCTGCACTCGACTGGTTACAATGAGCAGTTCTTC; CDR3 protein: CASSLHSTGYNEQFF